The 5 T cell receptor beta chains below come from one sample, sequenced in a study of T cells in Graves' hyperthyroidism and ophthalmopathy. The CDR3 regions of TCR beta were amplified from RNA transcripts. HTBI primers drove first-round RT-PCR of the TCR CDR3. TCRdb reprocessed the multiplex PCR reads via MiXCR and lists one record per CDR3 protein. This table holds 500,000 to 650,000 distinct CDR3 sequences, 40% to 55% found once. Sequences were obtained from peripheral blood or thyroid tissue (not recorded which). The receptors originated from an adult woman with Graves' disease, either hyperthyroidism or ophthalmopathy (not recorded which).

This clonotype was recorded at least ten times. This sequence joins TRBV9 and TRBJ2-5; 10 bases are shared with TRBD2. V dropped 2 bases and J dropped 4; count of bases not matched to a gene: 11. The CDR3 length is 17 residues. The germline gives CDR1 SGDLS, CDR2 YYNGEE. DNA of the CDR3: TGTGCCAGCAGCGTGGGGGCTAGCGGGAGTTTGGGAGAGACCCAGTACTTC. Its protein is CASSVGASGSLGETQYF.

For this clonotype: A read error may explain this, as a much larger clone is one base away. CDR3 amino acids: CASRAPGHYGCTF. CDR3 DNA: TGTGCCAGCAGGGCTCCCGGCCACTATGGCTGCACCTTC. J is TRBJ1-2 and V is TRBV6-1; D unclear. CDR1 is MNHNS, CDR2 SASEGT, per germline. The CDR3 has 13 amino acids.

This clonotype has ten or more counts. The genes are TRBV9 and TRBJ2-2; D gene uncertain. The CDR3 consists of 16 residues. The V end was cut by 0 bases, the J end by 1 base, with 10 bases between. CDR1 and CDR2 (germline): SGDLS, YYNGEE. CDR3 nucleotides: TGTGCCAGCAGCGTAGTGGGGAATCTGAACACCGGGGAGCTGTTTTTT. Its protein product is CASSVVGNLNTGELFF.

This clonotype was found a few times. No conserved phenylalanine or tryptophan is present at the end of the CDR3, so a read error is the likely explanation. No DNA is shown, since the ends of the CDR3 on it are uncertain; the CDR3 is the one TCRdb lists. The chain has TRBV12-3 or TRBV12-4 and TRBJ1-2. Termini included, the CDR3 measures 12 amino acids. The CDR3 is CASSYSGLGFIY.

The chain recombines TRBV7-9 with TRBJ1-5; the D is unclear. Trimming cost V 6 bases and J 2 bases, with 14 bases left between them. This CDR3 has 15 amino acids. Per the germline V gene, CDR1 is SEHNR and CDR2 is FQNEAQ (reference sequence). CDR3 protein: CASRLRYVGNQPQHF. The CDR3 nucleotides are TGTGCCAGCAGATTAAGGTACGTCGGCAATCAGCCCCAGCATTTT.